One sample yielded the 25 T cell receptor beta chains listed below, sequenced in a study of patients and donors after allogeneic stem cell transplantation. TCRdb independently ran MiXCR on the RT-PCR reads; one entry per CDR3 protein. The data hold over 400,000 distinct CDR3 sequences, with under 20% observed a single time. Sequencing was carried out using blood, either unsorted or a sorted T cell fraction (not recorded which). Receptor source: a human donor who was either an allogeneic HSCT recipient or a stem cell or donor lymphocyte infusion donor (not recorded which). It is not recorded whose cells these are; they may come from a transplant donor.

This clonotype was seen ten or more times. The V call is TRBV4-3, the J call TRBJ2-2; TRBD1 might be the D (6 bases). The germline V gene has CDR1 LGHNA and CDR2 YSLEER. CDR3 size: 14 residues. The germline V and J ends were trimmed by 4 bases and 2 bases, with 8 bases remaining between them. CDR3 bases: TGCGCCAGCAGCCGGACAGTTAACACCGGGGAGCTGTTTTTT. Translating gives CASSRTVNTGELFF.

The CDR3 loop is CASRGTGEKPQHF. In DNA form, the CDR3 reads TGTGCCAGCAGGGGGACGGGGGAGAAGCCCCAGCATTTT. The J gene is TRBJ1-5, the V gene TRBV6-6; D is possibly TRBD1 (5 bases). V lost 6 bases and J lost 8, with 14 bases in between. In germline, CDR1 is MNHNY, CDR2 SVGAGI (reference sequence). The CDR3 covers 13 residues.

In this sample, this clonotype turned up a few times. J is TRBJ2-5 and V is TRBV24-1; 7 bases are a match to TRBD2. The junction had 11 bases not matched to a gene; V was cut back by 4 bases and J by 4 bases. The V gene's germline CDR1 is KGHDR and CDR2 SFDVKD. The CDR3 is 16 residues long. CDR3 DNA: TGTGCCACCAGTGACCTGATCCCGGGAGGCGGAGAGACCCAGTACTTC. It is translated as CATSDLIPGGGETQYF.

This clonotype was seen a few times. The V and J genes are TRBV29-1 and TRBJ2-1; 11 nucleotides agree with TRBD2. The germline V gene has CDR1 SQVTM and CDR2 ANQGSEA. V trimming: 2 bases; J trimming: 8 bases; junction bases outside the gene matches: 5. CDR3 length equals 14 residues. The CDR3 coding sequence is TGCAGCGTTGAAATGTCTAGCGGGAGGCATGAGCAGTTCTTC. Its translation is CSVEMSSGRHEQFF.

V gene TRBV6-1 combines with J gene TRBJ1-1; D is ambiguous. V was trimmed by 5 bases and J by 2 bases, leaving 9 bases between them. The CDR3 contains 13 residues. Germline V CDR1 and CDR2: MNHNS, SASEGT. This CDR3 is CASSPYTNTEAFF. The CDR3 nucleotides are TGTGCCAGCAGTCCTTACACCAACACTGAAGCTTTCTTT.

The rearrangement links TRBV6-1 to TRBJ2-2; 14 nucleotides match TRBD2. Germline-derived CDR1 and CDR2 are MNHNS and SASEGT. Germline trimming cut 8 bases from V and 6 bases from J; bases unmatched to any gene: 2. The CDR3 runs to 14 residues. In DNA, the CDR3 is TGTGCCAGCCAGGGACTAGCGGGGGCCGGGGAGCTGTTTTTT. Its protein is CASQGLAGAGELFF.

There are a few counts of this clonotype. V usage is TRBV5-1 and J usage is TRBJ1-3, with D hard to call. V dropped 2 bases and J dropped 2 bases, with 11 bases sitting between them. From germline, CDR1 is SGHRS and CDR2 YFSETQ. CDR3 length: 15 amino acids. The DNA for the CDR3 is TGCGCCAGCAGCTTAGACGGAGGGCCTGGAAACACCATATATTTT. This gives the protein CASSLDGGPGNTIYF.

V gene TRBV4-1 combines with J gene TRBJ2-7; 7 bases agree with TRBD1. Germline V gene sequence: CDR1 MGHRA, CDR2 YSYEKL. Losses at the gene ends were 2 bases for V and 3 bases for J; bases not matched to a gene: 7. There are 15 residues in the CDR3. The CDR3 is CASSQLPGQFYEQYF. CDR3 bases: TGCGCCAGCAGCCAACTCCCGGGACAGTTCTACGAGCAGTACTTC.

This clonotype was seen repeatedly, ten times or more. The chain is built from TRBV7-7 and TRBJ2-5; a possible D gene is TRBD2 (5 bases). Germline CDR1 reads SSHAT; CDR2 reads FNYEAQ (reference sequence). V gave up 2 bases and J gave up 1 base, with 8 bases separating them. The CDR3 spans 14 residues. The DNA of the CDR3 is TGTGCCAGCAGCTTATTGGGGAGCCAAGAGACCCAGTACTTC. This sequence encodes CASSLLGSQETQYF.

For the CDR3, the DNA is TGTGCCAGCAGCCCTACAGGGAGGGGTAATGAAAAACTGTTTTTT. Translation gives CASSPTGRGNEKLFF. The rearrangement uses TRBV7-2 and TRBJ1-4; D is perhaps TRBD1 (6 bases). V was clipped by 5 bases and J by 4 bases, with 14 bases between them. This CDR3 has 15 amino acids. From germline, CDR1 is SGHTA and CDR2 FQGNSA.

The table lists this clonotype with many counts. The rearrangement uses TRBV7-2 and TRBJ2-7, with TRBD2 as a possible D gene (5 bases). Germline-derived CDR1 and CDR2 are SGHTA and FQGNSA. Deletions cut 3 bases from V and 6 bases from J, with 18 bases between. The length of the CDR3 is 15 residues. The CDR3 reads CASSLGSLVLFEQYF. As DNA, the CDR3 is TGTGCCAGCAGCTTGGGGAGCCTAGTCCTATTCGAGCAGTACTTC.

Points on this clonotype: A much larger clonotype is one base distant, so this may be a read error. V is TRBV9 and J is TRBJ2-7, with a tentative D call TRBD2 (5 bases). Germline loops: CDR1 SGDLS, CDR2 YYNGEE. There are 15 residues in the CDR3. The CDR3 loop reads CANSVGSALSYEQYF. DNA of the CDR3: TGTGCCAACAGCGTAGGTAGCGCCCTTTCCTACGAGCAGTACTTC.

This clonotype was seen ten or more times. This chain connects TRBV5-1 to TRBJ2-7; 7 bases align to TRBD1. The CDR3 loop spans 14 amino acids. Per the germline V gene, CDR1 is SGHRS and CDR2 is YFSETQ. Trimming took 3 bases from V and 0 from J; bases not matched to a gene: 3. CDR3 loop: CASSSGTASYEQYF. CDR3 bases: TGCGCCAGCAGCTCAGGGACAGCCTCCTACGAGCAGTACTTC.

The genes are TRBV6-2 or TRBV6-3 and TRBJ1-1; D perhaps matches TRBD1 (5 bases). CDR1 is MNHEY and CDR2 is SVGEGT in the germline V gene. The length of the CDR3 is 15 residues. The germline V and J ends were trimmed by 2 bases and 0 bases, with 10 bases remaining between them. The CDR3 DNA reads TGTGCCAGCAGTTACAGGGGCTCAGTGAACACTGAAGCTTTCTTT. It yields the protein CASSYRGSVNTEAFF.

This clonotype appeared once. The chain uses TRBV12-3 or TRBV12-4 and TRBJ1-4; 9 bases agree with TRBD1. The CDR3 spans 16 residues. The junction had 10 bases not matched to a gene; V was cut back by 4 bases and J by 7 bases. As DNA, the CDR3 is TGTGCCAGCAGTTCCTCTACAGGGGGCTGGGGTGAAAAACTGTTTTTT. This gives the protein CASSSSTGGWGEKLFF.

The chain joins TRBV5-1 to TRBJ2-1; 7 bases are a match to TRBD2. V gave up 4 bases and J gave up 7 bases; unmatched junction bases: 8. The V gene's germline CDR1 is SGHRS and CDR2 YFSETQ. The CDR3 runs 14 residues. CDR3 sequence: CASSPGLVGNEQFF. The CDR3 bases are TGCGCCAGCAGCCCCGGACTAGTGGGGAATGAGCAGTTCTTC.

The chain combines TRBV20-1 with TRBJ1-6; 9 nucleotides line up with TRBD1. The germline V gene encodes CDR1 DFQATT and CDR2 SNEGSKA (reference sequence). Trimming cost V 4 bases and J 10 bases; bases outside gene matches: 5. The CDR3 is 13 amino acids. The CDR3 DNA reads TGCAGTGCTACCCGGGACAGGGACTCACCCCTCCACTTT. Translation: CSATRDRDSPLHF.

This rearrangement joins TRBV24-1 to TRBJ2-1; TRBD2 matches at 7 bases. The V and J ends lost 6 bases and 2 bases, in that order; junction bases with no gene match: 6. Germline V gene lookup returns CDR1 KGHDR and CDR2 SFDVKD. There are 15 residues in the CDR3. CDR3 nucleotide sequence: TGTGCCACCAGTAGGCGGGAGATCCCCTACAATGAGCAGTTCTTC. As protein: CATSRREIPYNEQFF.

CDR3 amino acids: CASSFIGGTSTNEQFF. DNA for the CDR3: TGTGCCAGCAGTTTCATAGGTGGGACTAGCACGAATGAGCAGTTCTTC. The V and J genes are TRBV28 and TRBJ2-1; 9 bases fit TRBD2. Trimming cost V 3 bases and J 7 bases; bases outside gene matches: 10. In germline, CDR1 is MDHEN, CDR2 SYDVKM. The CDR3 is 16 residues long.

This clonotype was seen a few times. In nucleotides, the CDR3 is TGTGCCATCAGTCGGGACAGGCAGCAAGAGACCCAGTACTTC. It codes for CAISRDRQQETQYF. V gene TRBV10-3 combines with J gene TRBJ2-5, with TRBD1 matching over 8 bases. CDR1 and CDR2 (germline): ENHRY, SYGVKD. The CDR3 is 14 amino acids. The V segment lost 5 bases and the J segment 2 bases; nucleotides outside the gene matches: 4.

DNA for the CDR3: TGTGCCAGCAGTTACTCGATCCTCGGGGAGCTGTTTTTT. The encoded protein is CASSYSILGELFF. The rearrangement joins TRBV6-2 or TRBV6-3 to TRBJ2-2; D is ambiguous. Germline lookup yields CDR1 MNHEY and CDR2 SVGEGT. This CDR3 has 13 residues. The V and J ends lost 0 bases and 7 bases respectively, with 6 bases between them.

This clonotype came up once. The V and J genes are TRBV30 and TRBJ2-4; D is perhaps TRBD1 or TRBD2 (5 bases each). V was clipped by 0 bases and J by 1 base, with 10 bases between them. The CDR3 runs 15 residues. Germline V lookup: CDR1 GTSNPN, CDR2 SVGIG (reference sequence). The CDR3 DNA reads TGTGCCTGGAGTGTGGGGGTGTTTGCCAAAAACATTCAGTACTTC. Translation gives CAWSVGVFAKNIQYF.

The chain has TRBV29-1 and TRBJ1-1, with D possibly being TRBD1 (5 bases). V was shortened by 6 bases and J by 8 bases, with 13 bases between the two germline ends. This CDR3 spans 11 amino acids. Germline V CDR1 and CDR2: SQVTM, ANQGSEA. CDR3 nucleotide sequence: TGCAGCGTGAGCCTCGACAGAGAAGCTTTCTTT. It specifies CSVSLDREAFF.

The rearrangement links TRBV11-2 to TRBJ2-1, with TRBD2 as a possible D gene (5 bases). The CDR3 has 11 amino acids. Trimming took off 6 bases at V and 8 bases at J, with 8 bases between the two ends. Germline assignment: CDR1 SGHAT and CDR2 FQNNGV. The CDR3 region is CASRKADEQFF. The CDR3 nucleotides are TGTGCCAGCAGAAAAGCGGATGAGCAGTTCTTC.

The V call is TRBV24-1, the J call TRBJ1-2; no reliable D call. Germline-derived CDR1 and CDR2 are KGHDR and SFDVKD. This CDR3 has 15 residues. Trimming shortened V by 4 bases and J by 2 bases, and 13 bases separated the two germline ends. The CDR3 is CATSDPSAGNYGYTF. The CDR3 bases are TGTGCCACCAGTGACCCCTCGGCAGGAAACTATGGCTACACCTTC.